The entry that follows covers one TCR beta chain sequence. At least ten counts were recorded for this clonotype. What antigen it recognizes has not been identified. The input lacks base qualities; no much larger clone sits a single base away. Synovial fluid samples were matched to blood samples from the same ankylosing spondylitis patients. TCRdb lists the instrument as Illumina HiSeq 2500. Quantitative 5'-RACE with molecular barcodes was used to prepare TCR beta libraries. Turning to the authors' computational methods: A new computational method based on a probabilistic model of VDJ rearrangement was used to identify disease-linked TCR variants. The raw public data were reprocessed by TCRdb itself: fastp quality trimming at Q25, MiXCR clonotype calling, in-frame beta chains only. Identical CDR3 proteins give one entry, which carries the most common genes and DNA. Here the V and J calls rest on TCRdb's processing, not on the authors' analysis. Here the sample has about 140,000 distinct CDR3 sequences; roughly 8% occur a single time. The leading ten clones occupy about 7.1% of the sample.

Compared with germline, V lacks 8 bases and J lacks 9 bases; bases without a gene match: 5. There are 11 amino acids in the CDR3, from cysteine to phenylalanine inclusive. Just the 33-base CDR3 DNA is kept, in frame starting at base 1. Looking up the germline V gene yields CDR1 SNHLY and CDR2 FYNNEI. This sample is part of a study of CD8 T cells in ankylosing spondylitis (dated 2017 in TCRdb). In the study overall: The study profiled T cell receptor beta repertoires in healthy donors and ankylosing spondylitis patients to find disease-linked TCR variants. Peripheral blood samples were taken, and synovial fluid was additionally collected from ankylosing spondylitis patients. The whole study cohort included some 100 healthy donors and around 25 ankylosing spondylitis patients. Broader findings and caveats from the paper: A TCR beta motif of about 8 highly homologous amino acid variants appeared characteristic of blood from ankylosing spondylitis patients. Some of the motif variants had been reported before in the synovial fluid and blood of reactive arthritis patients, a finding that suggests common disease-initiation mechanisms. According to the report, matched synovial fluid samples from ankylosing spondylitis patients were significantly enriched for the disease-linked clones. In peripheral blood, the disease-linked clones were found at relatively low frequencies and had a CD8+ phenotype.

This clonotype was obtained from a male donor with ankylosing spondylitis. Rearrangement joined TRBV2 to TRBJ2-3; TRBD2 matches 7 bases in the middle. The sequencing sample was made of synovial fluid, either unsorted or a sorted T cell fraction (not recorded which). Here the CDR3 is given as CASQTSATQYF. Read as DNA, the sequence is TGTGCCAGCCAAACTAGCGCAACGCAGTATTTT.